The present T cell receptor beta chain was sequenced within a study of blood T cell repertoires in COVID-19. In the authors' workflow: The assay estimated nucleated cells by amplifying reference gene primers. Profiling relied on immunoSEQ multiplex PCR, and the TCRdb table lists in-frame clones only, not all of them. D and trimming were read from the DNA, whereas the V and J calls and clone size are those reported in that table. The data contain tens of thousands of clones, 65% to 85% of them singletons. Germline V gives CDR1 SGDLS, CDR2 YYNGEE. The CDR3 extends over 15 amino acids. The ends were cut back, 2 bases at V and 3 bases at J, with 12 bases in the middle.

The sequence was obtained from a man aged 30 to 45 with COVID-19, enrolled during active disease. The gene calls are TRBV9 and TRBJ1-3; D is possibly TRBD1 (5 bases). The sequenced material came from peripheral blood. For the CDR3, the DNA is TGTGCCAGCAGCGTGGGTTTCGGGGGTGGAAACACCATATATTTT. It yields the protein CASSVGFGGGNTIYF.